Sequencing of this T cell receptor beta chain was carried out in a study of shared clonotypes between healthy human individuals. Study-wide results and caveats: Clonotype sharing among donors was thought likely to change with sequencing depth. Researchers found naive subsets generally carried larger estimated richness than memory subsets. Non-shared clonotypes had lower generation probabilities than clonotypes shared by all four sorted-subset donors.

Original handling: Junction-only sequences produced by ImmunoSEQ had no quality scores, so filtering differed. The data were produced by immunoSEQ multiplex PCR, yet TCRdb's version contains in-frame clones alone and is incomplete. The V and J calls and the clone size are those of that table, but D and trimming were determined from the DNA. Of approximately 2,200,000 clones listed, roughly 91% are singletons. Naivety among CD8 cells was defined by CD45RO negativity and positive CCR7 selection, thereby excluding terminally differentiated effector memory CD45RA+ cells. Concerning this clone: What it recognizes is unknown.

This CDR3 is 12 amino acids long. V lost 5 bases to trimming and J lost 8 bases, with 12 bases between them. Germline lookup yields CDR1 SGHTA and CDR2 FQGNSA. The source is a man younger than 35 in good health. Some clones in this sample may be carry-over from other donors' samples. The specimen was naive CD8+ T cells from PBMCs. The V call is TRBV7-2, the J call TRBJ1-2; no reliable D call. The CDR3 sequence: CASSRDMWGYTF. CDR3 DNA sequence: TGTGCCAGCAGCCGCGACATGTGGGGCTACACCTTC. The full variable domain, rest sourced from reference TRBV7-2 and TRBJ1-2, is GAGVSQSPSNKVTEKGKDVELRCDPISGHTALYWYRQSLGQGLEFLIYFQGNSAPDKSGLPSDRFSAERTGGSVSTLTIQRTQQEDSAVYLCASSRDMWGYTFGSGTRLTVV.